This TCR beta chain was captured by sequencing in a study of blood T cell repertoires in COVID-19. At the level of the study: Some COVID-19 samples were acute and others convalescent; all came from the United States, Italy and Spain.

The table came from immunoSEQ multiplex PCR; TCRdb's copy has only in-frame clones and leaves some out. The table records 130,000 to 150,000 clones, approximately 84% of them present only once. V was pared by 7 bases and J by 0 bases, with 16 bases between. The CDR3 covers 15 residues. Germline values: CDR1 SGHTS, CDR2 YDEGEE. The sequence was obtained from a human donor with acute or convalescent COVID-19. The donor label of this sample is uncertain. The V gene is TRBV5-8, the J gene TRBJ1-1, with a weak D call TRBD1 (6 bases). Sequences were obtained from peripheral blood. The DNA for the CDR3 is TGTGCCAGCCTGCGGACAGTCCTCATGAACACTGAAGCTTTCTTT. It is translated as CASLRTVLMNTEAFF. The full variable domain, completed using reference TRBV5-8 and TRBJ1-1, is EAGVTQSPTHLIKTRGQQATLRCSPISGHTSVYWYQQALGLGLQFLLWYDEGEERNRGNFPPRFSGRQFPNYSSELNVNALELEDSALYLCASLRTVLMNTEAFFGQGTRLTVV.